The clone carrying this T cell receptor beta chain occurred a few times. The sample belongs to a study of cytomegalovirus exposure and HLA in healthy donors. The germline CDR1 and CDR2 sequences are SGHVS and FNYEAQ. The trim removed 1 base at V and 7 bases at J, leaving 7 bases unmatched. The CDR3 contains 14 residues. Here immunoSEQ multiplex PCR was the method, and the copy in TCRdb shows in-frame clones only, minus some. The sample has 65,000 to 80,000 clones, around 94% seen once. Sequenced material: PBMCs. The TCR originated in a woman aged 18-29 years in good health and CMV-seronegative. V gene TRBV7-6 combines with J gene TRBJ2-7; the match to TRBD2 covers 7 bases. In DNA form, the CDR3 reads TGTGCCAGCAGCTTAGGGGCGGGAGCGCGTGAGCAGTACTTC. It is translated as CASSLGAGAREQYF. Together with reference TRBV7-6 and TRBJ2-7, the CDR3 gives the full variable domain: GAGVSQSPRYKVTKRGQDVALRCDPISGHVSLYWYRQALGQGPEFLTYFNYEAQQDKSGLPNDRFSAERPEGSISTLTIQRTEQRDSAMYRCASSLGAGAREQYFGPGTRLTVT.